Sequencing of this T cell receptor beta chain was carried out in a study of T cells in Graves' hyperthyroidism and ophthalmopathy (dated by TCRdb to between 2018 and 2020). Regarding the research as a whole: Peripheral blood was collected at initial diagnosis, before any treatment. TCR V-J signatures able to tell the groups apart were searched for in a discovery cohort of more than 90 patients, of whom about 40 had Graves' ophthalmopathy and around 56 had stable Graves' hyperthyroidism. Whether ophthalmopathy could be predicted prospectively was tested in an independent validation cohort made up of under 20 hyperthyroidism patients plus 17 patients who later progressed to ophthalmopathy. For training and testing, the approximately 97 patients in the discovery cohort were randomly divided in a 7:3 ratio. In about 6 Graves' hyperthyroidism patients, the study also compared T-cell repertoires from thyroid tissue with T-cell repertoires from blood. After sampling, hyperthyroidism patients received methimazole starting at 30 mg daily, and ophthalmopathy patients received high-dose intravenous methylprednisolone. The paper describes TCR Vbeta CDR3 sequencing of about 140 peripheral blood samples, made up of 43 ophthalmopathy patients, over 70 hyperthyroidism patients and 17 progressor patients. Study-wide findings and limitations: In cross-validation, a model built on a 13 V-J signature told ophthalmopathy apart from stable hyperthyroidism with roughly 87% sensitivity and about 81% specificity, and in testing the same model reached 80%/75%. In validation, the model predicted progression to ophthalmopathy with 65% to 71% sensitivity and approximately 78% specificity, a median of about six months before onset. No statistical method was used to fix the sample size in advance, and group allocation was not hidden from the investigators. Most expanded thyroid clonotypes (frequency above 0.001) were also detected in blood, a finding suggesting that blood repertoires may reflect thyroid immune responses.

The hyperthyroidism patients were between 18 and 65 years old and newly diagnosed, with a disease duration of less than 2 months. Exclusion was applied to patients with uncontrolled infections, other autoimmune diseases, pregnancy or lactation. Diagnoses were established on the basis of clinical symptoms, serum thyroxine and TRAb, thyroid ultrasound, and orbital computed tomography. Blood from progressor patients was collected at the time of first diagnosis with hyperthyroidism, before any ophthalmopathy symptoms had appeared. PBMCs were separated from 10 ml of fresh peripheral blood using Ficoll-Paque density gradient centrifugation. Progressor patients were initially diagnosed with Graves' hyperthyroidism and developed ophthalmopathy during follow-up. Total RNA was extracted with Trizol reagent, and quality was checked on an Agilent 2100 Bioanalyzer. The germline V gene gives CDR1 as KGHDR and CDR2 as SFDVKD. V drops 4 bases and J drops 4 bases, leaving 16 bases in between. There are 16 amino acids in the CDR3, from cysteine to phenylalanine inclusive. This entry keeps only the CDR3 DNA: 48 bases, framed from base 1.

There are a few counts of this clonotype. Its cognate antigen has yet to be identified. No much larger clonotype is one base removed from it; base qualities were not supplied. Amplification of TCR beta CDR3 regions was carried out from RNA transcripts. For the first round of RT-PCR on the TCR CDR3, the HTBI primer set was used together with the Qiagen OneStep RT-PCR kit. Libraries were constructed in a second round of multiplex PCR, after which size selection and purification were performed. The libraries were sequenced on an Illumina HiSeq2000 using paired-end 100 bp reads. In the original analysis: SOAPnuke was used to process the raw data, throwing out any read that contained adapters or uncalled bases, had a mean Phred below 15, or lacked an exact constant-primer or identifier match. High-quality paired reads were merged using COPE v1.2.5, and each unique nucleotide sequence was defined as a clonotype. MiTCR v1.1 was used to align the clonotypes against IMGT TRBV, TRBD and TRBJ reference segments. The analysis included only V-J combinations with a frequency above 0.0001, which together covered 99.2% of the repertoires. A TCS score was defined as the ratio of F50 (clonal expansion) to E x V (chaos), with BLOSUM62-based TCRdist applied between CDR3 peptides within each V-J. Welch's t-statistics and random forest reduced 500 to 550 V-J features to around 14, which were used in a naive Bayes classifier (R e1071). Starting from the raw public reads, TCRdb applied fastp trimming at Q25, assembled clones with MiXCR and retained in-frame beta chains. Every CDR3 protein is listed once, alongside the most common genes and DNA of its rows. The V and J calls and clone size come from TCRdb's table, not from the authors' own analysis. Across this sample there are more than 250,000 distinct CDR3 sequences, with around 15% seen only once. Roughly 30% of the sample lies in the top ten.

This receptor was identified in a woman aged 50 to 65 with Graves' hyperthyroidism that later progressed to Graves' ophthalmopathy. The rearranged segments are TRBV24-1 and TRBJ2-1; the best D guess is TRBD1, with 6 bases matching. Material: blood. This receptor has the CDR3 CATSDKLARGYNEQFF. The bases are TGTGCCACCAGTGACAAACTCGCTAGGGGGTACAATGAGCAGTTCTTC.